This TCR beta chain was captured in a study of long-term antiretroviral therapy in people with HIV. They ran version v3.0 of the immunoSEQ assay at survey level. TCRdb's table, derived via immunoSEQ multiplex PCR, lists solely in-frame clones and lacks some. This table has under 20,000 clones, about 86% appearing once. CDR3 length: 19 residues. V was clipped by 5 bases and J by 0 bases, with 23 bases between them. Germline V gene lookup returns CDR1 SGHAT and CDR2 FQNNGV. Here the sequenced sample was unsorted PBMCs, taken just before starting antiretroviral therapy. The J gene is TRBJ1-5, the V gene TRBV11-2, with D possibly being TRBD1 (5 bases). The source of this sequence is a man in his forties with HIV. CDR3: CASSPDLGKGAHSNQPQHF. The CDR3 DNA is TGTGCCAGCAGCCCGGATCTCGGGAAAGGGGCGCATAGCAATCAGCCCCAGCATTTT.